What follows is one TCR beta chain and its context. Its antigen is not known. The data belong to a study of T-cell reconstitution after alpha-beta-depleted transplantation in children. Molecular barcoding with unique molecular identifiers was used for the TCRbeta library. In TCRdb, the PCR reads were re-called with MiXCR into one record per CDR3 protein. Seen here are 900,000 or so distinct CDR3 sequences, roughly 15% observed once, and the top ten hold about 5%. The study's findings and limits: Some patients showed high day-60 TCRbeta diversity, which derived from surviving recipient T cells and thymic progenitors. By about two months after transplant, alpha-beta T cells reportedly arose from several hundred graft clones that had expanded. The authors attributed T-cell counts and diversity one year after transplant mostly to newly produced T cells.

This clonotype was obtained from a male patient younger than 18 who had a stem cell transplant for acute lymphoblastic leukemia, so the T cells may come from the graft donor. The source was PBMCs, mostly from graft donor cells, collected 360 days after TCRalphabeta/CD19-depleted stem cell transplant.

For the CDR3, the DNA is TGTGCCAGCAGCTCTAGGGGGAGCTCCTATAATTCACCCCTCCACTTT. As protein: CASSSRGSSYNSPLHF. The V call is TRBV7-9, the J call TRBJ1-6; a possible D gene is TRBD1 (6 bases). Between the trimmed V and J ends, which lost 4 bases and 0 bases, there was a span of 10 bases. CDR3 length equals 16 residues. CDR1 SEHNR and CDR2 FQNEAQ come from the germline V gene (reference sequence).